What follows are 3 T cell receptor beta chains derived from one specimen sequenced in a study of T-cell memory formation after mild COVID-19 (dated by TCRdb to about 2021). Library generation was performed with 5' RACE. The sample was run on an Illumina NovaSeq 6000. TCRdb itself trimmed the public reads at Q25 with fastp, ran MiXCR and retained productive beta chains. Rows are combined by CDR3 protein, so each entry shows the most common genes and DNA. The sample table contains 150,000 to 200,000 distinct CDR3 sequences; only one count was recorded for around a tenth of them. The biggest ten clones account for approximately 3.4% of the sample. The sequenced sample was PBMCs or a T cell subset sorted from them (not recorded which). These receptors were obtained from a man aged 18 to 29 who had mild COVID-19 (a few samples of this study predate the infection). The sample titles of this study are shuffled in the database, so cell type and time point are left out; the donor was told from shared clones.

The table lists this clonotype with a few counts. This sequence joins TRBV5-1 and TRBJ1-1, with TRBD1 matching over 9 bases. V was pared by 0 bases and J by 3 bases, with 6 bases of the junction left unmatched. This CDR3 comprises 16 residues. In germline, CDR1 is SGHRS, CDR2 YFSETQ. The CDR3 loop is CASSLEGQGSYTEAFF. CDR3 nucleotide sequence: TGCGCCAGCAGCTTGGAAGGACAGGGGAGTTACACTGAAGCTTTCTTT.

This clonotype occurred many times. The V and J genes are TRBV5-1 and TRBJ2-1; 10 bases align to TRBD2. V dropped 2 bases and J dropped 5; count of bases not matched to a gene: 1. The V gene's germline CDR1 is SGHRS and CDR2 YFSETQ. The CDR3 contains 14 residues. In DNA, the CDR3 is TGCGCCAGCAGCTTCCTAGCGGGGGACAATGAGCAGTTCTTC. Protein: CASSFLAGDNEQFF. Using reference TRBV5-1 and TRBJ2-1 for the parts outside the CDR3, the full variable domain is KAGVTQTPRYLIKTRGQQVTLSCSPISGHRSVSWYQQTPGQGLQFLFEYFSETQRNKGNFPGRFSGRQFSNSRSEMNVSTLELGDSALYLCASSFLAGDNEQFFGPGTRLTVL.

There are a few counts of this clonotype. The rearrangement uses TRBV7-2 and TRBJ2-3; D perhaps matches TRBD1 (6 bases). V lost 4 bases and J 5 bases, leaving 10 bases between the germline ends. The CDR3 loop spans 13 amino acids. Germline lookup yields CDR1 SGHTA and CDR2 FQGNSA. CDR3 region: CASSSGVQDTQYF. The CDR3 region has the DNA TGTGCCAGCAGCTCAGGGGTCCAAGATACGCAGTATTTT.